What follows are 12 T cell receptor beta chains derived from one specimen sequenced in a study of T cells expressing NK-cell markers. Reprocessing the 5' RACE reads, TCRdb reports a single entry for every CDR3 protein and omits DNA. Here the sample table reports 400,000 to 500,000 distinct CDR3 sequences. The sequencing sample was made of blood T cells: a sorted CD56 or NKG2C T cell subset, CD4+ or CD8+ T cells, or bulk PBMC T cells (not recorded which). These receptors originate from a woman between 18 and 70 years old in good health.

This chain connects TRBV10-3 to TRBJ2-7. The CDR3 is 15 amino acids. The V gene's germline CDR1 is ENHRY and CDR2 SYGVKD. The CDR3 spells CAISGLLDTAYEQYF.

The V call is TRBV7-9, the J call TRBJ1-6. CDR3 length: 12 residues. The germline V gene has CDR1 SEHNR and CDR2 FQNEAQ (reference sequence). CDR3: CASSAYNSPLHF.

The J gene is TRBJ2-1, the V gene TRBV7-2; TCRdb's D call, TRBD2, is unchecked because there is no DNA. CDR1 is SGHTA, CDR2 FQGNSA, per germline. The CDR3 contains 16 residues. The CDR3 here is CASTIASGRTYNEQFF.

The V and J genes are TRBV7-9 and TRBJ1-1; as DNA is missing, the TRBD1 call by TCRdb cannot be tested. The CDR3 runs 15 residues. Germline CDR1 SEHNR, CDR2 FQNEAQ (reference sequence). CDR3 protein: CASSLGRGLNTEAFF.

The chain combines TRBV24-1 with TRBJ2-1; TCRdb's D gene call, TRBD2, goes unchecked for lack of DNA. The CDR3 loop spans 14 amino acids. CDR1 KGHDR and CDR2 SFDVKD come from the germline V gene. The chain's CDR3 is CATSDFAGVNEQFF.

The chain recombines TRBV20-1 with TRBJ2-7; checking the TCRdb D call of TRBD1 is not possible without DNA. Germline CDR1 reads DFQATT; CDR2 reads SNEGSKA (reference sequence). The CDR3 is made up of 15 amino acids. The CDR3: CSARVERGHGNEQYF.

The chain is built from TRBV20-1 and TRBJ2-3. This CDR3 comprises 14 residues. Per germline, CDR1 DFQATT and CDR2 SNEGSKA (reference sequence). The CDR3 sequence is CSARAQVPTDTQYF.

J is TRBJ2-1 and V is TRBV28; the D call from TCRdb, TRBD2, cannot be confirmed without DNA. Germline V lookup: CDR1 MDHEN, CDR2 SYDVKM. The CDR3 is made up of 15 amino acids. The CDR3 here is CASSQPSGSYNEQFF.

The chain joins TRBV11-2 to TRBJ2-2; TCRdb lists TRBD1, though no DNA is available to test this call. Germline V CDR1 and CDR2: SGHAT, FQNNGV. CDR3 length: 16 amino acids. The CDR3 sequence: CASSLVLRGHTGELFF.

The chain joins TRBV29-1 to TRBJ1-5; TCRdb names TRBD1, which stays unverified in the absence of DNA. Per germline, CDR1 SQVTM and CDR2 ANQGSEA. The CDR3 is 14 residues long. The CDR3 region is CSVTGTNSNQPQHF. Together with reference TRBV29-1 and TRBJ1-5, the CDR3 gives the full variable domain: SAVISQKPSRDICQRGTSLTIQCQVDSQVTMMFWYRQQPGQSLTLIATANQGSEATYESGFVIDKFPISRPNLTFSTLTVSNMSPEDSSIYLCSVTGTNSNQPQHFGDGTRLSIL.

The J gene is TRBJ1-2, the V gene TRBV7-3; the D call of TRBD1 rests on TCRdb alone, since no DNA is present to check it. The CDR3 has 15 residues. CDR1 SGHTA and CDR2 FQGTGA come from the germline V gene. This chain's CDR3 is CASSFDREPNYGYTF. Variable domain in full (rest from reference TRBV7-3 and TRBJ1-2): GAGVSQTPSNKVTEKGKYVELRCDPISGHTALYWYRQSLGQGPEFLIYFQGTGAADDSGLPNDRFFAVRPEGSVSTLKIQRTERGDSAVYLCASSFDREPNYGYTFGSGTRLTVV.

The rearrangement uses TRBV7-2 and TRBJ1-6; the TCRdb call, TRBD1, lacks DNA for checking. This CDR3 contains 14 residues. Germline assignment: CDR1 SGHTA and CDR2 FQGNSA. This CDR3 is CASSLTGVNSPLHF.